This T cell receptor beta chain was retrieved from a study of identical twins. This CDR3 is 16 amino acids long. V lost 2 bases and J 0 bases, leaving 11 bases between the germline ends. CDR1 and CDR2 from the germline V gene are MNHEY and SVGAGI. With no exceptions, donors were healthy Caucasians. A universal primer site was added by template switching, and unique molecular identifiers were carried by the cDNA. TCRdb used MiXCR to reprocess the 5' RACE reads, holding one entry per CDR3 protein. Of around 250,000 distinct CDR3 sequences listed, about 13% are singletons. This clonotype was observed a handful of times. The antigen is undetermined. General study points: Memory repertoires showed no such pattern, whereas abundant cord blood beta clonotypes carried fewer insertions. The same donors were not followed; conclusions instead depended on cross-sectional statistical analysis.

The same specimen was also included in a second study, on yellow fever vaccine responses in identical twins.

This chain connects TRBV6-5 to TRBJ2-4; D is perhaps TRBD1 or TRBD2 (6 bases each). The sample taken for sequencing was memory (CD45RO+) T cells sorted from blood. The receptor was isolated from a woman in her late teens or twenties in good health. CDR3 DNA sequence: TGTGCCAGCAGTTACGGTGGGGGGCTAGCCAAAAACATTCAGTACTTC. Protein product: CASSYGGGLAKNIQYF.